This T cell receptor beta chain was sequenced for a study of cytomegalovirus exposure and HLA in healthy donors. Study as a whole: For the 300 to 450 genotyped donors, more than 65% fell within the Caucasian-associated ancestry cluster. Study-level points and caveats: At a 0.05 false discovery rate, a later analysis found some 17,000 TCR beta sequences to be associated with HLA alleles.

CDR1 and CDR2 from the germline V gene are MGHRA and YSYEKL. The J segment lost 3 bases and the V segment lost 1 base, leaving 2 bases of the junction unmatched. This CDR3 region has 15 residues. The PCR employed 60 Vbeta primers together with 13 Jbeta primers. The table came from immunoSEQ multiplex PCR; TCRdb's copy has only in-frame clones and leaves some out. The record lists more than 95,000 clones, of which the ten most abundant hold about 0.93%. Donors likely had unrecorded immune exposures despite being nominally healthy when sampled. Worth noting for this clone: Its matching antigen is unknown.

The sequenced sample consisted of PBMCs. V gene TRBV4-1 combines with J gene TRBJ1-5; 8 nucleotides align to TRBD1. The receptor's source is a man between 18 and 29 years old in good health and CMV-seronegative. The chain's CDR3 is CASSQARGLNQPQHF. CDR3 nucleotides: TGCGCCAGCAGCCAAGCCAGGGGGCTCAATCAGCCCCAGCATTTT.